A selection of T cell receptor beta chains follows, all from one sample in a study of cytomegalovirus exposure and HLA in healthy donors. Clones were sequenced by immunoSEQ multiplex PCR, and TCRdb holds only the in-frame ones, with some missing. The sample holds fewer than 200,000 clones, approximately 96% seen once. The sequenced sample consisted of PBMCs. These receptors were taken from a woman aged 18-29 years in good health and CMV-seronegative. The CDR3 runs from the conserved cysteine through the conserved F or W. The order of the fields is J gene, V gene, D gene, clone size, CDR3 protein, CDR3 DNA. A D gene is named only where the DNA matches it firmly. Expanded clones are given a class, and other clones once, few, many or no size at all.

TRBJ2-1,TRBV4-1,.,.,CASSQEGLLGDEQFF,TGCGCCAGCAGCCAGGAGGGACTCCTGGGCGATGAGCAGTTCTTC
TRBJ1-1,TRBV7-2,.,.,CASSLVQEVTEAFF,TGTGCCAGCAGCTTAGTCCAGGAAGTCACTGAAGCTTTCTTT
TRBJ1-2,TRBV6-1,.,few,CASSPQAPNYGYTF,TGTGCCAGCAGTCCGCAGGCGCCGAACTATGGCTACACCTTC
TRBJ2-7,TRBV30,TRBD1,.,CAWRTGVNQEQYF,TGTGCCTGGAGGACAGGGGTAAATCAAGAGCAGTACTTC
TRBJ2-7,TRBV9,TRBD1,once,CASSPPGQGRYEQYF,TGTGCCAGCAGCCCCCCAGGACAGGGAAGGTACGAGCAGTACTTC
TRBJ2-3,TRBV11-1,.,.,CASSLAGGRGSTDTQYF,TGTGCCAGCAGCTTAGCGGGGGGCAGGGGGAGTACAGATACGCAGTATTTT
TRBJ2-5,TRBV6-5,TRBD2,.,CASSPLAGVETQYF,TGTGCCAGCAGTCCGCTAGCGGGGGTGGAGACCCAGTACTTC
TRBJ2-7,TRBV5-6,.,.,CASSLMGHEQYF,TGTGCCAGCAGCTTGATGGGGCACGAGCAGTACTTC
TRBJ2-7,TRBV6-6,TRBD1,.,CASSPPGTGTYEQYF,TGTGCCAGCAGCCCCCCCGGGACAGGGACCTACGAGCAGTACTTC
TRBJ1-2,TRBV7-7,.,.,CASSLAKTDGDYGYTF,TGTGCTAGCAGCTTAGCAAAGACAGACGGTGACTATGGCTACACCTTC
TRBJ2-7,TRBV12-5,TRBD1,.,CASEGQRLHEQYF,TGTGCTAGCGAGGGACAGAGACTACACGAGCAGTACTTC
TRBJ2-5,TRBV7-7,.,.,CASSFGGDKETQYF,TGTGCTAGCAGCTTTGGAGGAGATAAAGAGACCCAGTACTTC
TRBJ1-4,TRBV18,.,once,CASSPNGATNEKLFF,TGTGCCAGCTCACCCAACGGTGCAACTAATGAAAAACTGTTTTTT
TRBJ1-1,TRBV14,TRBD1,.,CASSLTGVTEAFF,TGTGCCAGCAGCCTTACAGGGGTCACTGAAGCTTTCTTT
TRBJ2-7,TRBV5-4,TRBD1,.,CASSLQDRVSYEQYF,TGTGCCAGCAGCTTACAGGACAGGGTCTCCTACGAGCAGTACTTC
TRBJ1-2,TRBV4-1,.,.,CASSQWERLNYGYTF,TGCGCCAGCAGCCAATGGGAGCGTCTTAACTATGGCTACACCTTC
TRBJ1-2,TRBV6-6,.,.,CASSGGTTYGYTF,TGTGCCAGCAGCGGGGGGACCACCTATGGCTACACCTTC
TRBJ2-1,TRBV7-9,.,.,CASSRTGGGSYNEQFF,TGTGCCAGCAGCCGTACAGGGGGGGGCTCCTACAATGAGCAGTTCTTC
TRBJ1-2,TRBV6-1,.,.,CASSEYRQANYGYTF,TGTGCCAGCAGTGAATACCGACAGGCTAACTATGGCTACACCTTC
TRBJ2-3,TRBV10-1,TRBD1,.,CASSESLGTAINTQYF,TGCGCCAGCAGTGAGTCTCTGGGGACAGCGATAAATACGCAGTATTTT
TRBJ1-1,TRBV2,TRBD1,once,CASSERTGRSTEAFF,TGTGCCAGCAGTGAGAGGACAGGGAGGAGCACTGAAGCTTTCTTT
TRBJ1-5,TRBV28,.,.,CASSEAQGFPQPQHF,TGTGCCAGCAGTGAAGCACAGGGATTTCCGCAGCCCCAGCATTTT
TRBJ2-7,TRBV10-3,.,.,CAIRVDRTPYEQYF,TGTGCCATCAGGGTTGACAGGACCCCTTACGAGCAGTACTTC
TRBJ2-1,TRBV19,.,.,CASSPGLGFNEQFF,TGTGCCAGTAGCCCCGGACTTGGGTTCAATGAGCAGTTCTTC
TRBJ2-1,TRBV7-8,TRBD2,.,CASRTSGGINEQFF,TGTGCCAGCAGGACTAGCGGGGGGATCAATGAGCAGTTCTTC
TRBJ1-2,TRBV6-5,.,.,CASRSGGDYGYTF,TGTGCCAGCAGGAGCGGAGGCGACTATGGCTACACCTTC
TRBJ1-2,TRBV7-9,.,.,CASSDKQGYGYTF,TGTGCCAGCAGCGACAAACAGGGCTATGGCTACACCTTC
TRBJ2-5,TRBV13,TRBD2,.,CASSPAGNQETQYF,TGTGCCAGCAGCCCAGCGGGGAACCAAGAGACCCAGTACTTC